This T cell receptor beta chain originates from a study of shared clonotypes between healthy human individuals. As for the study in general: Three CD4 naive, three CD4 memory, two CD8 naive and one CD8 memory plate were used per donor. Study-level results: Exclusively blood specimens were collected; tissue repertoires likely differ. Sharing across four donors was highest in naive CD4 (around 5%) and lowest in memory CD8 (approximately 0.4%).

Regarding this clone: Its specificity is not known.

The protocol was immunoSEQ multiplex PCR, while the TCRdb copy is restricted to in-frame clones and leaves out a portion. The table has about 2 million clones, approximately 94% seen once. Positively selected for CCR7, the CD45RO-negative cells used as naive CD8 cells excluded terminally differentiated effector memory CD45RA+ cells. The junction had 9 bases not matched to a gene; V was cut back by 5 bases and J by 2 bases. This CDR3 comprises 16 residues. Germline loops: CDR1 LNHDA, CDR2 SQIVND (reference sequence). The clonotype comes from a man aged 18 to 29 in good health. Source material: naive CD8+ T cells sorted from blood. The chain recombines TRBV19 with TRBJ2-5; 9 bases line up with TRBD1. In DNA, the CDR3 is TGTGCCAGTAGTCCTACGACAGGGGGAACACAAGAGACCCAGTACTTC. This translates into CASSPTTGGTQETQYF.